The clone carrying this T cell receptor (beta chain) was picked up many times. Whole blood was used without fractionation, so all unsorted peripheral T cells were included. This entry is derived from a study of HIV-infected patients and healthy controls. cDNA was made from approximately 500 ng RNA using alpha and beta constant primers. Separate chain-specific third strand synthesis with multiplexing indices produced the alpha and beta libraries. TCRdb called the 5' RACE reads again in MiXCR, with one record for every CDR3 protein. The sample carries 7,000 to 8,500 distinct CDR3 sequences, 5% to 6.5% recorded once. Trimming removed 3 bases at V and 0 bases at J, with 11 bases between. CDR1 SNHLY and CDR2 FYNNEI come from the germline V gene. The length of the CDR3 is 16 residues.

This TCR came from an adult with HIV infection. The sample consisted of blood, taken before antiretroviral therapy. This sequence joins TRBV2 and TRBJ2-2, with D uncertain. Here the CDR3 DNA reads TGTGCCAGCAGTGACGATCCAGGAGCGAACACCGGGGAGCTGTTTTTT. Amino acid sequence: CASSDDPGANTGELFF.